A single T cell receptor beta chain is shown here with its context. The antigen remains unidentified. Clones were sequenced by immunoSEQ multiplex PCR, and TCRdb holds only the in-frame ones, with some missing. The sample has about 81,000 clones, about two thirds seen once. From germline, CDR1 is SGHTA and CDR2 FQGTGA. The CDR3 covers 18 residues. Trimming cost V 4 bases and J 2 bases; bases outside gene matches: 13. This sample is drawn from a study of radiotherapy plus CTLA-4 blockade in lung cancer. Overall study results and limits: Researchers report tumor-derived TCR clones expanding in blood after radiotherapy plus ipilimumab.

The receptor comes from a human donor with non-small cell lung cancer that progressed on radiotherapy plus ipilimumab. This specimen was peripheral blood, taken from a patient treated with radiotherapy plus ipilimumab. The chain uses TRBV7-3 and TRBJ2-3; 9 bases match TRBD1. CDR3 sequence (DNA): TGTGCCAGCAGCTCCCGAGGTACCGGGACAGGGTTCACAGATACGCAGTATTTT. Protein: CASSSRGTGTGFTDTQYF.